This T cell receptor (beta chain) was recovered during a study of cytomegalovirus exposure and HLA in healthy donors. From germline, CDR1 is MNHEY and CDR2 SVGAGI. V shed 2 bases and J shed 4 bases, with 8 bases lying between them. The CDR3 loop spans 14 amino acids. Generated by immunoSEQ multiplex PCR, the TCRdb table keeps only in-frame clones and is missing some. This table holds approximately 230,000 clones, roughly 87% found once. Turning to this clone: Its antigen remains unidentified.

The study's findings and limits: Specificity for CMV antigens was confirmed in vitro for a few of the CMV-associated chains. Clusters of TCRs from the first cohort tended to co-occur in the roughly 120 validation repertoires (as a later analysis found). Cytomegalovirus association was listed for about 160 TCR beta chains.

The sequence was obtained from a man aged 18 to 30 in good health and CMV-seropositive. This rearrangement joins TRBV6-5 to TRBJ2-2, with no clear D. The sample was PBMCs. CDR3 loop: CASSYGLTTGELFF. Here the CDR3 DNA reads TGTGCCAGCAGTTACGGGCTAACCACCGGGGAGCTGTTTTTT.